The subject of this entry is one T cell receptor (beta chain). Its antigen is currently unknown. These data originate in a study of shared clonotypes between healthy human individuals. Overall study context: Plates per donor: three CD4 naive, three CD4 memory, two CD8 naive, one CD8 memory.

Original data processing: As immunoSEQ supplied junction-only sequences (without quality scores), filtering differed. Assay: immunoSEQ multiplex PCR; the TCRdb copy retains only in-frame clones and omits some. V and J calls and clone size follow that table, whereas D and trimming were derived from the DNA. The sample has about 2.5 million clones; roughly 92% are singletons. Study-level results: Owing to a small donor count, the genetic and exposure-history diversity represented was limited. Among the subsets, naive ones generally showed larger estimated richness than memory ones.

This receptor was obtained from a man between 18 and 35 years old in good health. Some clones in this sample may be carry-over from other donors' samples. The sequenced sample was naive CD4+ T cells from PBMCs. Stated subset: CD45RA+ positively selected.

CDR3 loop: CASRGLGAGANYGYTF. As DNA, the CDR3 is TGTGCCAGCAGAGGACTGGGAGCTGGAGCTAACTATGGCTACACCTTC. The V and J genes are TRBV5-6 and TRBJ1-2; D is ambiguous. The V and J ends lost 5 bases and 0 bases respectively, with 17 bases between them. The CDR3 extends over 16 amino acids. The germline V gene has CDR1 SGHDT and CDR2 YYEEEE.